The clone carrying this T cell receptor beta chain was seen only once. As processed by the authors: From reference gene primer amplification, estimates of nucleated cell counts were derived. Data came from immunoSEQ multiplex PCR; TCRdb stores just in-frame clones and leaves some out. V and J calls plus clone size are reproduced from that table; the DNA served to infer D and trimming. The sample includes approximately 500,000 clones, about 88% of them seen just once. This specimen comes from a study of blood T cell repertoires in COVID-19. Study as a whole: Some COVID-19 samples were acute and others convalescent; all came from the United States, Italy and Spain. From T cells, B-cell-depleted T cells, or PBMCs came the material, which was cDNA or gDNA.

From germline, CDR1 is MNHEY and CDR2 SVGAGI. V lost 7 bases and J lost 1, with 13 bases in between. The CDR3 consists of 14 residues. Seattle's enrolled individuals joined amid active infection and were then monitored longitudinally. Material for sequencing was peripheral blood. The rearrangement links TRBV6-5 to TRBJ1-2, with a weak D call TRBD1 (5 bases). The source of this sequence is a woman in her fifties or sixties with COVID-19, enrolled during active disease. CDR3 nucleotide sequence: TGTGCCAGCATATTCGTAAGGGGTAACTATGGCTACACCTTC. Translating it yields CASIFVRGNYGYTF.